A selection of T cell receptor beta chains follows, all from one sample in a study of blood T cell repertoires in COVID-19. Method: immunoSEQ multiplex PCR; TCRdb's copy keeps in-frame clones and lacks some. In the table there are fewer than 400,000 clones, roughly 89% of which are singletons. Sequencing was done on a sample of PBMCs or T cells enriched from blood (not recorded which). The source is a man aged 60 to 75 who had recovered from COVID-19. The CDR3 runs from the conserved cysteine through the conserved F or W. D genes are given only for firm matches. Only some rows state a clone size, as once, few, many or a class for expanded clones.

v_gene: TRBV6-5; d_gene: -; j_gene: TRBJ2-7; abundance: -; CDR3nt: TGTGCCAGCAAGTTGTTGGGACACGACGAGCAGTACTTC; CDR3aa: CASKLLGHDEQYF
v_gene: TRBV10-1; d_gene: TRBD2; j_gene: TRBJ2-2; abundance: -; CDR3nt: TGCGCCAGCTCTCGGGGACTAGCAGACACCGGGGAGCTGTTTTTT; CDR3aa: CASSRGLADTGELFF
v_gene: TRBV13; d_gene: TRBD2; j_gene: TRBJ2-1; abundance: -; CDR3nt: TGTGCCAGCAGCTTTCAGCGGGAGTTCACTGAGCAGTTCTTC; CDR3aa: CASSFQREFTEQFF
v_gene: TRBV28; d_gene: TRBD2; j_gene: TRBJ2-3; abundance: -; CDR3nt: TGTGCCAGCAGCTGGACTAGCGGGACCCCTCCAACGCAGTATTTT; CDR3aa: CASSWTSGTPPTQYF
v_gene: TRBV29-1; d_gene: TRBD1; j_gene: TRBJ2-1; abundance: once; CDR3nt: TGCAGCGTTGATGACAGGGTGGGTAAGTTCTTC; CDR3aa: CSVDDRVGKFF
v_gene: TRBV28; d_gene: -; j_gene: TRBJ2-3; abundance: -; CDR3nt: TGTGCCAGCAGCCGACTAGGGTACACAGATACGCAGTATTTT; CDR3aa: CASSRLGYTDTQYF
v_gene: TRBV14; d_gene: -; j_gene: TRBJ2-5; abundance: few; CDR3nt: TGTGCCAGCAGCCTGTTCTTGGAGACCCAGTACTTC; CDR3aa: CASSLFLETQYF
v_gene: TRBV27; d_gene: -; j_gene: TRBJ2-3; abundance: -; CDR3nt: TGTGCCAGCAGTCCCGACCACCCCCTAGCGATCCCCTTCACAGATACGCAGTATTTT; CDR3aa: CASSPDHPLAIPFTDTQYF
v_gene: TRBV6-6; d_gene: -; j_gene: TRBJ1-5; abundance: -; CDR3nt: TGTGCCGGCCAAAGGAGGCGGGACCAGCCCCAGCATTTT; CDR3aa: CAGQRRRDQPQHF
v_gene: TRBV12-1; d_gene: -; j_gene: TRBJ2-7; abundance: -; CDR3nt: TGTGCCAGCAGCTTTGTTGCGGCCCCCTACGAGCAGTACTTC; CDR3aa: CASSFVAAPYEQYF
v_gene: TRBV2; d_gene: TRBD2; j_gene: TRBJ2-5; abundance: -; CDR3nt: TGTGCCAGCAGTGCCCTGAAGACTAGCGGCAGCCAAGAGACCCAGTACTTC; CDR3aa: CASSALKTSGSQETQYF
v_gene: TRBV28; d_gene: -; j_gene: TRBJ1-5; abundance: -; CDR3nt: TGTGCCAGCAGCACCCTCCCCGGGAGCAATCAGCCCCAGCATTTT; CDR3aa: CASSTLPGSNQPQHF
v_gene: TRBV7-2; d_gene: TRBD2; j_gene: TRBJ2-1; abundance: -; CDR3nt: TGTGCCAGCAGCTTAGCTCGACTAGCGAGGGACAATGAGCAGTTCTTC; CDR3aa: CASSLARLARDNEQFF
v_gene: TRBV7-3; d_gene: -; j_gene: TRBJ2-3; abundance: few; CDR3nt: TGTGCCAGCAGCTTAACTTTTACAGGTGGGAGCACAGATACGCAGTATTTT; CDR3aa: CASSLTFTGGSTDTQYF
v_gene: TRBV19; d_gene: -; j_gene: TRBJ1-2; abundance: once; CDR3nt: TGTGCCAGTAGTACGCAACAGGGTCGCTATGGCTACACCTTC; CDR3aa: CASSTQQGRYGYTF
v_gene: TRBV3-1/TRBV3-2; d_gene: -; j_gene: TRBJ1-1; abundance: -; CDR3nt: TGTGCCAGCAGCCAGGGCCCCGGCACTGAAGCTTTCTTT; CDR3aa: CASSQGPGTEAFF
v_gene: TRBV9; d_gene: -; j_gene: TRBJ2-3; abundance: -; CDR3nt: TGTGCCAGCAGCTCCCAGTCCCACACAGATACGCAGTATTTT; CDR3aa: CASSSQSHTDTQYF
v_gene: TRBV15; d_gene: TRBD2; j_gene: TRBJ2-5; abundance: -; CDR3nt: TGTGCCACCAGCAGAGGCCTAGCGGGACCTAACCTACAAGAGACCCAGTACTTC; CDR3aa: CATSRGLAGPNLQETQYF
v_gene: TRBV19; d_gene: TRBD1; j_gene: TRBJ1-5; abundance: -; CDR3nt: TGTGCCAGTAGAAATCGAGGGGGCAACCTTCAGCCCCAGCATTTT; CDR3aa: CASRNRGGNLQPQHF
v_gene: TRBV11-3; d_gene: -; j_gene: TRBJ2-1; abundance: -; CDR3nt: TGTGCCAGCAGCTTAGATCGACAGACATACAATGAGCAGTTCTTC; CDR3aa: CASSLDRQTYNEQFF
v_gene: TRBV28; d_gene: -; j_gene: TRBJ1-1; abundance: -; CDR3nt: TGTGCCAGCAGTCCTCCGCTGGGCAGGGGCACTGAAGCTTTCTTT; CDR3aa: CASSPPLGRGTEAFF
v_gene: TRBV21-1; d_gene: -; j_gene: TRBJ2-5; abundance: -; CDR3nt: TGTGCCAGCAGCTCGCATGGTAGCGGGAGAGAGACCCAGTACTTC; CDR3aa: CASSSHGSGRETQYF
v_gene: TRBV5-1; d_gene: -; j_gene: TRBJ2-3; abundance: -; CDR3nt: TGCGCCAGCAGCTTGGTTACTCCCACAGATACGCAGTATTTT; CDR3aa: CASSLVTPTDTQYF
v_gene: TRBV6-2/TRBV6-3; d_gene: -; j_gene: TRBJ2-1; abundance: -; CDR3nt: TGTGCCAGCAGTTACCAGGCCAAGCGGAATGAGCAGTTCTTC; CDR3aa: CASSYQAKRNEQFF
v_gene: TRBV18; d_gene: TRBD1; j_gene: TRBJ1-5; abundance: -; CDR3nt: TGTGCCAGCTCACCGCCAAACAGGGGGCATCAGCCCCAGCATTTT; CDR3aa: CASSPPNRGHQPQHF
v_gene: TRBV6-5; d_gene: TRBD1; j_gene: TRBJ1-1; abundance: -; CDR3nt: TGTGCCAGCGCTCGCAGGGGGCACACTGAAGCTTTCTTT; CDR3aa: CASARRGHTEAFF
v_gene: TRBV6-6; d_gene: -; j_gene: TRBJ1-6; abundance: -; CDR3nt: TGTGCCAGCAGTGAGGTTAATAATTCACCCCTCCACTTT; CDR3aa: CASSEVNNSPLHF
v_gene: TRBV11-2; d_gene: -; j_gene: TRBJ2-5; abundance: -; CDR3nt: TGTGCCAGCAGCGAGATACGAGGAGGAGAGACCCAGTACTTC; CDR3aa: CASSEIRGGETQYF
v_gene: TRBV6-6; d_gene: TRBD2; j_gene: TRBJ2-7; abundance: -; CDR3nt: TGTGCCAGCAGTCCCCGGGGTAGCGGGAGTATTAGAGTTTACGAGCAGTACTTC; CDR3aa: CASSPRGSGSIRVYEQYF
v_gene: TRBV28; d_gene: TRBD1; j_gene: TRBJ2-2; abundance: -; CDR3nt: TGTGCCACCGGGGACAGGGTGACCGGGGAGCTGTTTTTT; CDR3aa: CATGDRVTGELFF
v_gene: TRBV28; d_gene: TRBD1; j_gene: TRBJ2-7; abundance: -; CDR3nt: TGTGCCACCGGGGACAGGGTGGTGGAGCAGTACTTC; CDR3aa: CATGDRVVEQYF
v_gene: TRBV24-1; d_gene: -; j_gene: TRBJ1-5; abundance: once; CDR3nt: TGTGCCACCAGCGGAAATGGTACTATCACAGGACTACCTCAGCCCCAGCATTTT; CDR3aa: CATSGNGTITGLPQPQHF
v_gene: TRBV7-2; d_gene: -; j_gene: TRBJ2-7; abundance: -; CDR3nt: TGTGCCAGCAGCTTAGTACCGAATGGTGTAGGGGCTTGGTCGGAGCAGTACTTC; CDR3aa: CASSLVPNGVGAWSEQYF
v_gene: TRBV27; d_gene: TRBD1; j_gene: TRBJ1-5; abundance: few; CDR3nt: TGTGCCAGCAGCCTACAGGGGGCTGGGCAGCCCCAGCATTTT; CDR3aa: CASSLQGAGQPQHF
v_gene: TRBV19; d_gene: TRBD1; j_gene: TRBJ1-4; abundance: -; CDR3nt: TGTGCCAGTAGTCCGGCGAGACAGGGAAATGAAAAACTGTTTTTT; CDR3aa: CASSPARQGNEKLFF
v_gene: TRBV12-3/TRBV12-4; d_gene: -; j_gene: TRBJ1-2; abundance: -; CDR3nt: TGTGCCAGCAGTTGGGAGGGTACGGATGGCTACACCTTC; CDR3aa: CASSWEGTDGYTF
v_gene: TRBV30; d_gene: -; j_gene: TRBJ2-7; abundance: -; CDR3nt: TGTGCCTGGAGTCGACTACTCTACTACGAGCAGTACTTC; CDR3aa: CAWSRLLYYEQYF
v_gene: TRBV9; d_gene: -; j_gene: TRBJ2-5; abundance: -; CDR3nt: TGTGCCAGCAGCGCCACCGGTGGGGGCACACAAGAGACCCAGTACTTC; CDR3aa: CASSATGGGTQETQYF
v_gene: TRBV28; d_gene: -; j_gene: TRBJ1-2; abundance: -; CDR3nt: TGTGCCAGCAGTTTTACGGACAGAGTCTATGGCTACACCTTC; CDR3aa: CASSFTDRVYGYTF
v_gene: TRBV5-1; d_gene: TRBD1; j_gene: TRBJ2-2; abundance: -; CDR3nt: TGCGCCAGCAGCCCGGGACAGGCGAACACCGGGGAGCTGTTTTTT; CDR3aa: CASSPGQANTGELFF
v_gene: TRBV3-1/TRBV3-2; d_gene: -; j_gene: TRBJ2-7; abundance: -; CDR3nt: TGTGCCAGCAGCCGGGGACACATCTACGAGCAGTACTTC; CDR3aa: CASSRGHIYEQYF
v_gene: TRBV7-9; d_gene: TRBD1; j_gene: TRBJ2-2; abundance: -; CDR3nt: TGTGCCAGCAGCTTATTGAGAGGGACAGGGTGGCCCGGGGAGCTGTTTTTT; CDR3aa: CASSLLRGTGWPGELFF
v_gene: TRBV15; d_gene: -; j_gene: TRBJ1-5; abundance: -; CDR3nt: TGTGCCACCAGCAGGGGCACAGTTGATCAGCCCCAGCATTTT; CDR3aa: CATSRGTVDQPQHF
v_gene: TRBV4-3; d_gene: -; j_gene: TRBJ1-4; abundance: -; CDR3nt: TGCGCCAGCAGCCAAGGTGGGTTAGGGGCCAGGGCGAAGGAAAAACTGTTTTTT; CDR3aa: CASSQGGLGARAKEKLFF
v_gene: TRBV13; d_gene: TRBD2; j_gene: TRBJ2-2; abundance: -; CDR3nt: TGTGCCAGCACCCCGAGGGCGGGAGAGGATTCCGGGGAGCTGTTTTTT; CDR3aa: CASTPRAGEDSGELFF
v_gene: TRBV7-2; d_gene: -; j_gene: TRBJ1-5; abundance: -; CDR3nt: TGTGCCAGCAGCTTAGGGGCCGGGCAGGGTGGCAATCAGCCCCAGCATTTT; CDR3aa: CASSLGAGQGGNQPQHF
v_gene: TRBV3-1/TRBV3-2; d_gene: -; j_gene: TRBJ2-7; abundance: -; CDR3nt: TGTGCCAGCAGCCAGGGACAATACTACGAGCAGTACTTC; CDR3aa: CASSQGQYYEQYF
v_gene: TRBV6-2/TRBV6-3; d_gene: -; j_gene: TRBJ2-1; abundance: -; CDR3nt: TGTGCCAGCAGTTACAGCCTAGCACCAGGACATGAGCAGTTCTTC; CDR3aa: CASSYSLAPGHEQFF
v_gene: TRBV6-5; d_gene: TRBD2; j_gene: TRBJ2-7; abundance: -; CDR3nt: TGTGCCAGCAGTCGACTAGCGCGAGAGATCGAGCAGTACTTC; CDR3aa: CASSRLAREIEQYF
v_gene: TRBV10-1; d_gene: TRBD2; j_gene: TRBJ2-2; abundance: -; CDR3nt: TGCGCCAGCAGTACGGGCGGGGGGACCGGGGAGCTGTTTTTT; CDR3aa: CASSTGGGTGELFF
v_gene: TRBV5-6; d_gene: -; j_gene: TRBJ2-5; abundance: -; CDR3nt: TGTGCCAGCAGCTACCTAGGAGAGACCCAGTACTTC; CDR3aa: CASSYLGETQYF